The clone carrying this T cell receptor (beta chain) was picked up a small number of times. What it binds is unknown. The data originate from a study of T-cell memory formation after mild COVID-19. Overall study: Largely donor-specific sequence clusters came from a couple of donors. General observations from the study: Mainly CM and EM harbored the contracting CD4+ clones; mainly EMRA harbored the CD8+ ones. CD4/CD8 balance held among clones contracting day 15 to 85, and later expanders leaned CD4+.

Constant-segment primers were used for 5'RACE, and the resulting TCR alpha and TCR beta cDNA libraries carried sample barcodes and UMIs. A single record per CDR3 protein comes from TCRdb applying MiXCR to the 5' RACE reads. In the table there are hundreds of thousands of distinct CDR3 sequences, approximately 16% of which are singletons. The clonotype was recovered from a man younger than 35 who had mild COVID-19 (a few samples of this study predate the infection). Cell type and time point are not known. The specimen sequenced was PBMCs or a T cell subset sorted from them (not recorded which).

The CDR3 is CASSEFYSDEKLFF. CDR3 sequence (DNA): TGTGCCAGCAGTGAATTTTACAGTGATGAAAAACTGTTTTTT. The rearrangement uses TRBV25-1 and TRBJ1-4; D call uncertain. Deletions cut 1 base from V and 6 bases from J, with 9 bases between. The CDR3 extends over 14 amino acids. Germline V CDR1 and CDR2: MGHDK, SYGVNS.